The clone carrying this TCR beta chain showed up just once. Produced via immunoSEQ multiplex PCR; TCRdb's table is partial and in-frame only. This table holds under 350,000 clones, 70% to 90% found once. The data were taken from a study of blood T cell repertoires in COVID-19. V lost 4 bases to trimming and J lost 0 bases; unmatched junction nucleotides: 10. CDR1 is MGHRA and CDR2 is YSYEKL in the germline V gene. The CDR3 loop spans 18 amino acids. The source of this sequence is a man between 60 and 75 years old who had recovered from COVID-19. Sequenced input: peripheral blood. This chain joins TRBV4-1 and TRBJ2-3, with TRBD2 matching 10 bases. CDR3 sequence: CASSLTPLAGRSTDTQYF. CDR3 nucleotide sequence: TGCGCCAGCAGCCTAACCCCACTAGCGGGAAGAAGCACAGATACGCAGTATTTT.